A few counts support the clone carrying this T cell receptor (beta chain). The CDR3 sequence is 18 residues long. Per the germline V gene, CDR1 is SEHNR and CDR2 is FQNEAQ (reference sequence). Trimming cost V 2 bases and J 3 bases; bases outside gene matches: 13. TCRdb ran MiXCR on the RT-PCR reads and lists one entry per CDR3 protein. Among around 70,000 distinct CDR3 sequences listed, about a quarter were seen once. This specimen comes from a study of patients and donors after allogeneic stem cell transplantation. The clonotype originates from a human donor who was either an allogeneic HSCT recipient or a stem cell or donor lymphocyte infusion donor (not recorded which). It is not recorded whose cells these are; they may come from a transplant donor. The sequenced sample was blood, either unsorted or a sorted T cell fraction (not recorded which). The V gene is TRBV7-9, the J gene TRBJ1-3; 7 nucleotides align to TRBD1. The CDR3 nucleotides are TGTGCCAGCAGCTTACAACAGGGGAGGAGATCCTTTGGAAACACCATATATTTT. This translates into CASSLQQGRRSFGNTIYF.